These 17 T cell receptor beta chains share one sample of origin, sequenced in a study of T-cell memory formation after mild COVID-19. TCRdb ran MiXCR on the 5' RACE reads and lists one entry per CDR3 protein. Of approximately 290,000 distinct CDR3 sequences in the sample, roughly 15% were seen once. Sequenced material: PBMCs or a T cell subset sorted from them (not recorded which). The receptors come from a man aged 18 to 30 who had mild COVID-19 (a few samples of this study predate the infection). Cell type and time point are not known.

This chain links TRBV5-5 with TRBJ2-7; 7 bases fit TRBD2. CDR1 is SGHKS, CDR2 YYEKEE, per germline (reference sequence). V was pared by 3 bases and J by 2 bases, with 2 bases of the junction left unmatched. This CDR3 comprises 13 residues. This CDR3 is CASSYGGTYEQYV. The DNA of the CDR3 is TGTGCCAGCAGCTACGGGGGGACCTACGAGCAGTACGTC.

This clonotype was found a few times. V usage is TRBV11-2 and J usage is TRBJ2-5, with 7 bases lining up with TRBD2. J lost 5 bases, V lost 5 bases, and 8 bases had no gene match. The germline CDR1 and CDR2 sequences are SGHAT and FQNNGV. This CDR3 has 14 residues. For the CDR3, the DNA is TGTGCCAGCAGCGAGTCAACCGGGGGGGAGACCCAGTACTTC. This codes for CASSESTGGETQYF.

V gene TRBV20-1 combines with J gene TRBJ2-7; tentative D call: TRBD2 (6 bases). V was pared by 0 bases and J by 0 bases, with 12 bases between. The CDR3 is made up of 15 amino acids. Germline CDR1 reads DFQATT; CDR2 reads SNEGSKA (reference sequence). The CDR3 sequence: CSARDWGVGSYEQYF. CDR3 coding DNA: TGCAGTGCTAGAGATTGGGGGGTCGGCTCCTACGAGCAGTACTTC.

This clonotype was counted a few times. The chain uses TRBV5-1 and TRBJ1-4; TRBD1 might be the D (5 bases). Trimming removed 3 bases from V and 7 bases from J, with 13 bases in between. Germline V lookup: CDR1 SGHRS, CDR2 YFSETQ. This CDR3 has 14 residues. CDR3 nucleotide sequence: TGCGCCAGCAGCTCTTTGGGGGAGAGTGAAAAACTGTTTTTT. Translating gives CASSSLGESEKLFF.

This chain links TRBV10-3 with TRBJ1-6; 7 bases agree with TRBD1. V lost 2 bases, J lost 7 bases, and 5 bases stayed unmatched. The CDR3 runs to 15 residues. Germline V lookup: CDR1 ENHRY, CDR2 SYGVKD. This chain's CDR3 is CAISEEGAWNSPLHF. The CDR3 nucleotides are TGTGCCATCAGTGAGGAGGGGGCCTGGAATTCACCCCTCCACTTT.

CDR3 sequence: CASSEGLAANPGGMETQYF. Here the CDR3 DNA reads TGCGCCAGCAGCGAGGGACTAGCGGCAAATCCAGGCGGAATGGAGACCCAGTACTTC. The chain combines TRBV5-1 with TRBJ2-5, with TRBD2 matching over 11 bases. Germline-derived CDR1 and CDR2 are SGHRS and YFSETQ. CDR3 length: 19 residues. Germline trimming cut 4 bases from V and 5 bases from J; bases unmatched to any gene: 19.

The rearrangement uses TRBV9 and TRBJ1-5; TRBD1 is a possible D gene (5 bases). V was clipped by 1 base and J by 0 bases, with 11 bases between them. The CDR3 is 16 amino acids. Germline V lookup: CDR1 SGDLS, CDR2 YYNGEE. The DNA of the CDR3 is TGTGCCAGCAGCGTAAAGGCAGGACATAGCAATCAGCCCCAGCATTTT. It is translated as CASSVKAGHSNQPQHF.

The chain is built from TRBV7-2 and TRBJ2-4, with 7 positions matching TRBD2. The junction had 1 base not matched to a gene; V was cut back by 4 bases and J by 1 base. This CDR3 contains 14 residues. Germline values: CDR1 SGHTA, CDR2 FQGNSA. CDR3 amino acids: CASSWGGAKNIQYF. The DNA of the CDR3 is TGTGCCAGCAGCTGGGGGGGTGCCAAAAACATTCAGTACTTC.

The sample holds a few counts of this clonotype. The V call is TRBV5-1, the J call TRBJ2-5, with TRBD1 as a possible D gene (5 bases). CDR1 and CDR2 from the germline V gene are SGHRS and YFSETQ. Trimming cost V 4 bases and J 3 bases, with 10 bases left between them. The CDR3 spans 13 residues. CDR3 coding DNA: TGCGCCAGCAGCGTGGACACCGAAGAGACCCAGTACTTC. It translates to CASSVDTEETQYF.

The sample holds a few counts of this clonotype. This chain joins TRBV12-3 or TRBV12-4 and TRBJ1-5; no definite D call. There are 13 residues in the CDR3. V lost 4 bases and J 6 bases, leaving 10 bases between the germline ends. CDR3 region: CASSSRLVQPQHF. The CDR3 DNA reads TGTGCCAGCAGTTCCAGATTAGTTCAGCCCCAGCATTTT.

This clonotype was seen ten or more times. The gene calls are TRBV29-1 and TRBJ1-1, with D unclear. The germline gives CDR1 SQVTM, CDR2 ANQGSEA. Trimming removed 4 bases from V and 0 bases from J, with 6 bases in between. The CDR3 covers 12 residues. CDR3 in amino acids: CSVGKMNTEAFF. In nucleotides, the CDR3 is TGCAGCGTTGGGAAAATGAACACTGAAGCTTTCTTT.

This clonotype was counted between two and nine times. The V call is TRBV7-2, the J call TRBJ1-6; TRBD1 aligns across 9 bases. The germline gives CDR1 SGHTA, CDR2 FQGNSA. The trim removed 4 bases at V and 9 bases at J, leaving 7 bases unmatched. This CDR3 spans 15 amino acids. The CDR3 sequence is CASSSAGTGTSPLHF. CDR3 DNA sequence: TGTGCCAGCAGCTCGGCCGGGACAGGGACTTCACCCCTCCACTTT.

This clonotype was counted a few times. The rearrangement uses TRBV4-3 and TRBJ2-1; 8 bases are shared with TRBD1. V lost 1 base, J lost 9 bases, and 2 bases stayed unmatched. Germline V gene sequence: CDR1 LGHNA, CDR2 YSLEER. CDR3 size: 13 residues. The DNA for the CDR3 is TGCGCCAGCAGCCAAGGGACAGGGAGTGAGCAGTTCTTC. Its protein product is CASSQGTGSEQFF.

This clonotype came up a few times. The CDR3 loop reads CASSSTGEQFF. The CDR3 bases are TGTGCCAGCAGCTCCACCGGGGAGCAGTTCTTC. The chain uses TRBV11-2 and TRBJ2-1; D not certain. CDR1 is SGHAT and CDR2 is FQNNGV in the germline V gene. Trimming took off 4 bases at V and 10 bases at J, with 8 bases between the two ends. This CDR3 is built from 11 residues.

This clonotype turned up a few times. This rearrangement joins TRBV2 to TRBJ2-2; D gene uncertain. This CDR3 is built from 13 residues. V was trimmed by 4 bases and J by 6 bases, leaving 9 bases between them. Per germline, CDR1 SNHLY and CDR2 FYNNEI. Here the CDR3 reads CASSGLVPGELFF. CDR3 coding DNA: TGTGCCAGCAGTGGGTTAGTCCCCGGGGAGCTGTTTTTT.

The sample holds many counts of this clonotype. This sequence joins TRBV7-2 and TRBJ1-2; D possibly corresponds to TRBD1 (6 bases). CDR1 and CDR2 (germline): SGHTA, FQGNSA. With 0 bases removed from V and 8 bases from J, the gap between germline ends came to 10 bases. The CDR3 covers 13 residues. The CDR3 DNA reads as TGTGCCAGCAGCTTAGCGGGGGCTTACGGCTACACCTTC. It codes for CASSLAGAYGYTF. The whole variable domain, filled in from reference TRBV7-2 and TRBJ1-2, reads GAGVSQSPSNKVTEKGKDVELRCDPISGHTALYWYRQSLGQGLEFLIYFQGNSAPDKSGLPSDRFSAERTGGSVSTLTIQRTQQEDSAVYLCASSLAGAYGYTFGSGTRLTVV.

This clonotype was picked up a small number of times. The chain recombines TRBV4-2 with TRBJ2-1, with TRBD2 matching over 9 bases. CDR3 size: 14 residues. CDR1 and CDR2 from the germline V gene are LGHNA and YNFKEQ. V dropped 4 bases and J dropped 6; count of bases not matched to a gene: 4. The chain's CDR3 is CASSPGLASNEQFF. As DNA, the CDR3 is TGTGCCAGCAGCCCAGGACTAGCGAGCAATGAGCAGTTCTTC.